These T cell receptor beta chains were read from a single sample in a study of identical twins. A single record per CDR3 protein comes from TCRdb applying MiXCR to the 5' RACE reads. This sample has under 350,000 distinct CDR3 sequences, with just under 9.5% found just once. The same data also went into a second study, on yellow fever vaccine responses in identical twins.

Sequencing was performed on CD8+ T cells sorted from blood. Every receptor here comes from a woman aged 18-29 years in good health. CDR3s include the opening cysteine and the closing phenylalanine or tryptophan. Fields, in order: clone size, V gene, D gene, J gene, CDR3 protein, CDR3 DNA. A D gene is named only where the DNA matches it firmly. Size is omitted from some rows. Given values are once, few, many or a class for expanded clones.

NA	TRBV19	NA	TRBJ1-1	CASSIARGTEAFF	TGTGCCAGTAGTATTGCACGGGGAACTGAAGCTTTCTTT
many	TRBV3-1	NA	TRBJ2-1	CASSGPEWGRGNEQFF	TGTGCCAGCAGCGGGCCCGAGTGGGGGCGGGGGAATGAGCAGTTCTTC
NA	TRBV7-2	NA	TRBJ2-2	CASSLTVSELFF	TGTGCCAGCAGCTTAACCGTCTCGGAGCTGTTTTTT
NA	TRBV29-1	TRBD1	TRBJ1-4	CSVGQGTNEKLFF	TGCAGCGTTGGACAGGGGACCAATGAAAAACTGTTTTTT
many	TRBV29-1	TRBD2	TRBJ2-7	CSVDPVLAGSSYEQYF	TGCAGCGTCGACCCAGTCCTAGCGGGAAGTTCCTACGAGCAGTACTTC
few	TRBV5-1	TRBD1	TRBJ2-2	CASSWTGGNTGELFF	TGCGCCAGCAGCTGGACAGGGGGGAACACCGGGGAGCTGTTTTTT
few	TRBV5-1	NA	TRBJ2-1	CASSLVVSARNEQFF	TGCGCCAGCAGCTTGGTAGTTTCGGCCCGCAATGAGCAGTTCTTC
NA	TRBV27	TRBD1	TRBJ1-1	CASSSPQGGNTEAFF	TGTGCCAGCAGTAGTCCTCAGGGGGGGAACACTGAAGCTTTCTTT
NA	TRBV7-6	TRBD2	TRBJ2-1	CASSPAGGSGNEQFF	TGTGCCAGCAGCCCAGCGGGAGGGTCGGGCAATGAGCAGTTCTTC
NA	TRBV3-1	NA	TRBJ2-1	CASCKAVARNPNNEQFF	TGTGCCAGCTGCAAGGCGGTGGCAAGGAACCCCAACAATGAGCAGTTCTTC
many	TRBV9	NA	TRBJ2-3	CASSVAGRTDTQYF	TGTGCCAGCAGCGTGGCAGGCCGCACAGATACGCAGTATTTT
many	TRBV5-1	TRBD1	TRBJ1-1	CASSLDRGSNTEAFF	TGCGCCAGCAGTTTGGACAGGGGATCGAACACTGAAGCTTTCTTT
NA	TRBV4-3	NA	TRBJ2-2	CASSQAVGTGAGELFF	TGCGCCAGCAGCCAGGCGGTCGGCACTGGGGCCGGGGAGCTGTTTTTT
few	TRBV6-2/TRBV6-3	NA	TRBJ2-3	CASKLADTQYF	TGTGCCAGCAAATTGGCAGATACGCAGTATTTT
few	TRBV29-1	NA	TRBJ2-2	CSVAGGPTGELFF	TGCAGCGTTGCCGGCGGGCCAACCGGGGAGCTGTTTTTT
few	TRBV4-1	NA	TRBJ2-5	CASSPIVGQGRYQETQYF	TGCGCCAGCAGCCCGATAGTCGGGCAGGGGCGATACCAAGAGACCCAGTACTTC
many	TRBV28	NA	TRBJ1-1	CATCVIRGATEAFF	TGTGCCACCTGTGTTATTAGGGGTGCCACTGAAGCTTTCTTT
many	TRBV7-8	NA	TRBJ2-3	CASSLDASGTSTDTQYF	TGTGCCAGCAGCTTAGATGCCAGCGGAACTAGCACAGATACGCAGTATTTT
many	TRBV29-1	TRBD1	TRBJ2-1	CSGEDRGFNEQFF	TGCAGCGGGGAGGACAGGGGTTTCAATGAGCAGTTCTTC
NA	TRBV5-1	NA	TRBJ1-2	CASSLALGYLDYGYTF	TGCGCCAGCAGCTTGGCCCTTGGGTATTTGGACTATGGCTACACCTTC
NA	TRBV7-9	TRBD1	TRBJ2-2	CASSLPGQGFTGELFF	TGTGCCAGCAGCCTACCGGGACAGGGGTTCACCGGGGAGCTGTTTTTT
many	TRBV9	NA	TRBJ1-1	CASRYSLNTEAFF	TGTGCCAGCAGGTACAGCCTGAACACTGAAGCTTTCTTT
NA	TRBV29-1	NA	TRBJ1-2	CSVDAAEPYGYTF	TGCAGCGTTGATGCCGCCGAACCTTATGGCTACACCTTC
many	TRBV28	NA	TRBJ2-7	CASNPLALSYEQYF	TGTGCCAGCAATCCGCTAGCCCTGTCCTACGAGCAGTACTTC
many	TRBV7-3	NA	TRBJ2-1	CASSSIGAKWDEQFF	TGTGCCAGCAGCTCAATAGGGGCAAAGTGGGATGAGCAGTTCTTC
many	TRBV7-9	NA	TRBJ2-7	CASSPRGRNSYEQYF	TGTGCCAGCAGCCCCCGTGGGCGGAACTCCTACGAGCAGTACTTC
NA	TRBV6-1	NA	TRBJ2-1	CASTLRVGGGGVGYNEQFF	TGTGCCAGCACCCTCCGGGTAGGGGGTGGTGGAGTGGGGTACAATGAGCAGTTCTTC
few	TRBV7-6	NA	TRBJ1-5	CASSLESGFNQPQHF	TGTGCCAGCAGCCTAGAGTCAGGGTTCAATCAGCCCCAGCATTTT
many	TRBV7-2	TRBD1	TRBJ2-7	CASSHPGTGGLYEQYF	TGTGCCAGCAGCCACCCTGGGACAGGGGGTTTGTACGAGCAGTACTTC
few	TRBV7-2	NA	TRBJ1-4	CASSSDGTSVYNEKLFF	TGTGCCAGCAGCTCCGACGGGACCTCCGTTTATAATGAAAAACTGTTTTTT
NA	TRBV18	NA	TRBJ2-3	CASSSTPRDAVSTDTQYF	TGTGCCAGCTCATCAACACCCCGGGACGCAGTTAGCACAGATACGCAGTATTTT
many	TRBV12-3/TRBV12-4	NA	TRBJ2-7	CASSLSRGIYEQYF	TGTGCCAGCAGTTTGTCCAGGGGAATATACGAGCAGTACTTC
many	TRBV6-1	NA	TRBJ2-7	CASRVNEQYF	TGTGCCAGCAGAGTTAACGAGCAGTACTTC
few	TRBV29-1	TRBD2	TRBJ2-3	CSVKREVQDTQYF	TGCAGCGTCAAGCGGGAGGTGCAAGATACGCAGTATTTT
NA	TRBV11-2	NA	TRBJ2-1	CASSLLGQGGGNEQFF	TGTGCCAGCAGCTTGCTTGGGCAGGGGGGTGGCAATGAGCAGTTCTTC
NA	TRBV7-9	NA	TRBJ2-7	CASSLVSAGSYEQYF	TGTGCCAGCAGCTTAGTCTCGGCGGGAAGCTACGAGCAGTACTTC
NA	TRBV7-9	NA	TRBJ2-7	CASSLDLSAREQYF	TGTGCCAGCAGCTTAGATCTCTCGGCTCGTGAGCAGTACTTC
few	TRBV10-3	NA	TRBJ1-2	CAISESTGTYGYTF	TGTGCCATCAGTGAGTCGACGGGGACCTATGGCTACACCTTC
many	TRBV4-3	TRBD2	TRBJ2-1	CASSPPSGIPHEQFF	TGCGCCAGCAGCCCCCCTAGCGGGATACCCCATGAGCAGTTCTTC
many	TRBV7-3	NA	TRBJ2-7	CASSLTGQYEQYF	TGTGCCAGCAGCCTTACCGGACAGTACGAGCAGTACTTC
many	TRBV7-9	TRBD1	TRBJ1-2	CASSSDRGQSYGYTF	TGTGCCAGCAGCTCGGACAGGGGTCAGAGCTATGGCTACACCTTC
many	TRBV20-1	TRBD2	TRBJ2-7	CSARDIKRGDYEQYF	TGCAGTGCTAGAGATATCAAGCGGGGGGACTACGAGCAGTACTTC